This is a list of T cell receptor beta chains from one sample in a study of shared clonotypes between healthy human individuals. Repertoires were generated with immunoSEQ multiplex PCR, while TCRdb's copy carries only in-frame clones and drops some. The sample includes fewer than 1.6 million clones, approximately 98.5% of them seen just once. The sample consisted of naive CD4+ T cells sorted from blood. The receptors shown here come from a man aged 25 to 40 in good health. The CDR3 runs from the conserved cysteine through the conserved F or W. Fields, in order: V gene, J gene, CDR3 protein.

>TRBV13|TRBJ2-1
CASSPRDSSFYNEQFF
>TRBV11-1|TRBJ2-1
CASSLAPSGALDNEQFF
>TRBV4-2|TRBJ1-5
CASSWGRGRQPQHF
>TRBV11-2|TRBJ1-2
CASSLDNRLYGYTF
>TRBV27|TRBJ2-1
CASSNHGLDTYNEQFF
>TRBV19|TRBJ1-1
CASQVRQGSLNTEAFF
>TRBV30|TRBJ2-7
CAWSTQTTRYF
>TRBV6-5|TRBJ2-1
CASSYGAGGPSEQFF
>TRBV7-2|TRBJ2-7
CASSPFHEQYF
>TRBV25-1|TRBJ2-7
CASSLFGGGYEQYF
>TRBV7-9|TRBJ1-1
CASSFGGLGTEAFF
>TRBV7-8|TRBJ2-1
CASSLGSDPYNEQFF
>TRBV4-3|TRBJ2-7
CASSQDGTGARHSYEQYF
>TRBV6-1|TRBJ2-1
CASSALTGTGVPYNEQFF
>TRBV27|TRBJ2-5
CASSFVGLQETQYF
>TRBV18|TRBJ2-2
CASSPNPTGELFF
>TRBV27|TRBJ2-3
CASSLGLDTDTQYF
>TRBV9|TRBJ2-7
CASSSEEGLYEQYF
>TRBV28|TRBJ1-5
CASSSRDQPQHF
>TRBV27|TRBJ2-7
CASSLKGATYEQYF
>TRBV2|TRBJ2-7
CASCRDTSYEQYF
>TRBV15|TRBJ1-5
CATSRGYQPQHF
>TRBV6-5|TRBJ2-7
CASSYSTGTDYEQYF
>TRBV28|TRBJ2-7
CASSWGGTGEQYF
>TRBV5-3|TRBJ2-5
CARSSRTRVLRETQYF
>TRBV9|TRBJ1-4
CASSARDREGEKLFF
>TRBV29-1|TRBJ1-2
CSVDRPTGYGYTF
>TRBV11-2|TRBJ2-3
CASSLEVQINTQYF
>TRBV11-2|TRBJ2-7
CASSWGLREDYEQYF
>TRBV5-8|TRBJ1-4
CASNRQVLREKLFF
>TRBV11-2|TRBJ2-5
CASSLGRIETQYF
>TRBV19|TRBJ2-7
CASSIPGSEQYF
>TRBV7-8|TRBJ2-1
CASSLGSSGYNEQFF
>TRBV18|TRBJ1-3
CASSPDSPGNTIYF
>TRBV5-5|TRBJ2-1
CASSPWGSYNEQFF
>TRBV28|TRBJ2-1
CASSFGDSKFF
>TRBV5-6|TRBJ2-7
CASSLTQGGGEQYF
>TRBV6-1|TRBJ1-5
CASSEVWGQPQHF
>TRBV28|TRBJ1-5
CASREGGINQPQHF
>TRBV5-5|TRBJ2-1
CASSSNGLAGGLNEQFF
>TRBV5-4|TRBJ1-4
CASGTQGGNEKLFF
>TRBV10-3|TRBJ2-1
CAISASSPLDYNEQFF
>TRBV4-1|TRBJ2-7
CASSPGALAGASEQYF
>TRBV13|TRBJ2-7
CASSLEGRQLKMESYEQYF
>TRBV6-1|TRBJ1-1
CASSEQIGAFF
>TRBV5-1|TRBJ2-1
CASSSREGVYNEQFF
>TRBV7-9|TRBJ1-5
CASSPSGHESNQPQHF
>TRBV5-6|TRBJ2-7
CASSLRILAGGEHYEQYF
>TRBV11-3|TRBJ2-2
CASSSRDTGELFF
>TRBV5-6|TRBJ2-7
CASSLALGLGTGGYEQYF
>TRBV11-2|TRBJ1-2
CASSLRGGQNYGYTF
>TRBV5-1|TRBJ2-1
CASSFGTESSYNEQFF
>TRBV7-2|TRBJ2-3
CASSYTDTQYF